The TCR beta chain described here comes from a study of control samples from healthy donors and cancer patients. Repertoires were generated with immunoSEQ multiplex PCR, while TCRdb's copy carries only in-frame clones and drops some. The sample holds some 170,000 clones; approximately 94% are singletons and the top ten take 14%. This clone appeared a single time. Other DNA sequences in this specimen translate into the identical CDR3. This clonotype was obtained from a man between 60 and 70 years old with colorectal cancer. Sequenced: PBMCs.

CDR3 region: CASSSGGGTDTQYF. The CDR3 DNA sequence: TGTGCCAGCAGTAGCGGGGGGGGCACAGATACGCAGTATTTT. This chain connects TRBV6-5 to TRBJ2-3, with 10 nucleotides matching TRBD2. J lost 1 base, V lost 5 bases, and 0 bases had no gene match. The CDR3 spans 14 residues. Germline CDR1 and CDR2: MNHEY and SVGAGI.